The table lists the clone carrying this T cell receptor beta chain with a few counts. Its antigen is as yet unknown. This PCR relied on a set of 60 Vbeta primers and 13 Jbeta primers. Generated by immunoSEQ multiplex PCR, the TCRdb table keeps only in-frame clones and is missing some. The sample lists about 170,000 clones, 75% to 85% occurring once. The CDR3 has 15 residues. Trimming at V came to 5 bases and at J to 4 bases, leaving 5 bases not matched to a gene. Germline V gives CDR1 SGHTA, CDR2 FQGNSA. The data belong to a study of cytomegalovirus exposure and HLA in healthy donors. General study points: Compared with the approximately 680-donor mean, an Asian-associated ancestry cluster reportedly had fewer N-insertions, according to a later analysis. Associated with cytomegalovirus, according to the listing, were 150 to 200 TCR beta chains. The authors assumed roughly uniform sequencing depth across donors for presence/absence analyses. Previously analyzed data showed that most TCR beta V segments were productive at a frequency of about 87% or about 30%.

The source is a woman aged 45-65 years in good health and CMV-seronegative. The sample taken for sequencing was PBMCs. This rearrangement joins TRBV7-2 to TRBJ2-5, with 12 nucleotides matching TRBD2. The CDR3 DNA is TGTGCCAGCAGCATACTAGCGGGGGGAAGAGAGACCCAGTACTTC. It codes for CASSILAGGRETQYF.